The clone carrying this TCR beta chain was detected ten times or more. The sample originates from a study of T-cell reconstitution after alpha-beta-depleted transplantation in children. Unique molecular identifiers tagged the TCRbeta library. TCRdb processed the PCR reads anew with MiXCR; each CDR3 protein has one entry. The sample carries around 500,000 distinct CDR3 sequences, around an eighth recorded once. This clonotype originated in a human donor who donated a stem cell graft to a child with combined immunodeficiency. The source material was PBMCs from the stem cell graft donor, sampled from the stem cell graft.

CDR3 protein: CASSPRQYNEQFF. CDR3 nucleotides: TGTGCCAGCAGCCCCCGACAGTACAATGAGCAGTTCTTC. This chain links TRBV9 with TRBJ2-1; a possible D gene is TRBD1 (5 bases). The V end was cut by 4 bases, the J end by 4 bases, with 9 bases between. This CDR3 has 13 amino acids. Germline V CDR1 and CDR2: SGDLS, YYNGEE.